This passage covers 27 T cell receptor beta chains from one sample sequenced in a study of blood T cell repertoires in COVID-19. Repertoires were generated with immunoSEQ multiplex PCR, while TCRdb's copy carries only in-frame clones and drops some. Here the sample spans 410,000 or so clones, about 88% being singletons. Sequenced: peripheral blood. Receptor source: a woman between 40 and 55 years old with COVID-19, enrolled during active disease.

The chain joins TRBV5-1 to TRBJ1-1, with a tentative D call TRBD1 (6 bases). Germline V gene lookup returns CDR1 SGHRS and CDR2 YFSETQ. Trimming cost V 0 bases and J 6 bases, with 15 bases left between them. The length of the CDR3 is 15 residues. The CDR3 region has the DNA TGCGCCAGCAGCTTGGCAAATACAGGGATGCCTGAAGCTTTCTTT. Amino acids: CASSLANTGMPEAFF.

The chain couples TRBV5-6 to TRBJ2-7; weak D call: TRBD2 (6 bases). V dropped 4 bases and J dropped 6 bases, with 14 bases sitting between them. This CDR3 has 13 residues. CDR1 is SGHDT and CDR2 is YYEEEE in the germline V gene. The CDR3 DNA sequence: TGTGCCAGCAGCCCCAACTTCGGGGGCGAGCAGTACTTC. Encoded protein: CASSPNFGGEQYF.

The V call is TRBV28, the J call TRBJ2-7, with a weak D call TRBD2 (6 bases). The V and J ends lost 6 bases and 0 bases respectively, with 12 bases between them. The CDR3 has 14 amino acids. Germline V gene sequence: CDR1 MDHEN, CDR2 SYDVKM. The CDR3 nucleotides are TGTGCCAGCAGCTGGCAGGGAGGCTCCTACGAGCAGTACTTC. This encodes CASSWQGGSYEQYF.

The rearrangement uses TRBV5-4 and TRBJ2-5, with D possibly being TRBD2 (6 bases). V lost 4 bases to trimming and J lost 2 bases, with 15 bases between them. Germline loops: CDR1 SGHNT, CDR2 YYREEE (reference sequence). CDR3 size: 15 residues. CDR3 sequence (DNA): TGTGCCAGCAGCGGAGGGGACTTACCGCAAGAGACCCAGTACTTC. Its protein is CASSGGDLPQETQYF.

This chain uses TRBV28 with TRBJ1-5; D is unresolved. In germline, CDR1 is MDHEN, CDR2 SYDVKM. With 3 bases removed from V and 8 bases from J, the gap between germline ends came to 5 bases. The CDR3 totals 11 residues. The CDR3: CASSFGKPQHF. The CDR3 coding sequence is TGTGCCAGCAGTTTCGGGAAGCCCCAGCATTTT.

The rearrangement joins TRBV7-2 to TRBJ2-4, with TRBD2 matching 11 bases. The germline gives CDR1 SGHTA, CDR2 FQGNSA. Unmatched junction bases numbered 9, after V lost 4 bases and J lost 4 bases. The length of the CDR3 is 17 residues. CDR3 sequence reads: CASSSGGLAGGKNIQYF. Here the CDR3 DNA reads TGTGCCAGCAGCTCTGGCGGGCTAGCGGGGGGAAAAAACATTCAGTACTTC.

For this clone: Other DNA sequences from this sample encode an identical CDR3 as well. The chain links TRBV6-2 or TRBV6-3 to TRBJ1-3; no clear D. V was clipped by 3 bases and J by 0 bases, with 12 bases between them. There are 16 residues in the CDR3. Germline-derived CDR1 and CDR2 are MNHEY and SVGEGT. The CDR3 region is CASSYLIGSSGNTIYF. In DNA form, the CDR3 reads TGTGCCAGCAGTTATTTGATCGGGAGCTCTGGAAACACCATATATTTT.

This sequence joins TRBV28 and TRBJ2-1; 7 nucleotides agree with TRBD1. Looked up from germline, CDR1 is MDHEN and CDR2 is SYDVKM. The V gene end was trimmed by 2 bases and the J gene end by 4 bases; junction bases not matched to a gene: 2. This CDR3 is built from 14 residues. In nucleotides, the CDR3 is TGTGCCAGCAGTTTAGGACAGGTTTACAATGAGCAGTTCTTC. Its translation is CASSLGQVYNEQFF.

The chain carries TRBV7-2 and TRBJ2-6; 9 bases agree with TRBD2. Germline V gene sequence: CDR1 SGHTA, CDR2 FQGNSA. The J segment lost 1 base and the V segment lost 1 base, leaving 5 bases of the junction unmatched. CDR3 size: 18 residues. The CDR3 DNA reads as TGTGCCAGCAGCTTAGTCCCTAGCGGGGTTTCTGGGGCCAACGTCCTGACTTTC. Translating gives CASSLVPSGVSGANVLTF.

The CDR3 region has the DNA TGTGCCAGCAGTTTGCAGGGGACAGATACGCAGTATTTT. Translating it yields CASSLQGTDTQYF. This chain joins TRBV12-3 or TRBV12-4 and TRBJ2-3, with D maybe TRBD1 (6 bases). The CDR3 consists of 13 residues. V lost 3 bases to trimming and J lost 3 bases, with 7 bases between them.

This rearrangement joins TRBV10-3 to TRBJ1-2; 8 bases are shared with TRBD1. CDR1 is ENHRY, CDR2 SYGVKD, per germline. The CDR3 totals 14 residues. Germline trimming cut 7 bases from V and 0 bases from J; bases unmatched to any gene: 4. As DNA, the CDR3 is TGTGCCATCAAACCGGGACAGGCTAACTATGGCTACACCTTC. It translates to CAIKPGQANYGYTF.

The chain couples TRBV27 to TRBJ1-1; weak D call: TRBD1 (6 bases). CDR3 size: 14 residues. Germline V CDR1 and CDR2: MNHEY, SMNVEV (reference sequence). Deletions cut 3 bases from V and 7 bases from J, with 15 bases between. This chain's CDR3 is CASSFTSGESEAFF. In DNA form, the CDR3 reads TGTGCCAGCAGTTTCACCTCAGGGGAGAGTGAAGCTTTCTTT.

The chain couples TRBV7-3 to TRBJ2-7; TRBD2 agrees at 13 bases. Trimming cost V 3 bases and J 2 bases; bases outside gene matches: 1. CDR3 length: 15 amino acids. Germline assignment: CDR1 SGHTA and CDR2 FQGTGA. CDR3 sequence reads: CASSLGLAGPYEQYF. Written as DNA, the CDR3 is TGTGCCAGCAGCTTGGGACTAGCGGGACCCTACGAGCAGTACTTC.

The genes are TRBV5-5 and TRBJ2-7; D is uncertain. V shed 0 bases and J shed 2 bases, with 12 bases lying between them. Looked up from germline, CDR1 is SGHKS and CDR2 is YYEKEE (reference sequence). This CDR3 has 15 residues. The CDR3 DNA reads as TGTGCCAGCAGCTTGGGTCTCCTGGAGACCTACGAGCAGTACTTC. Its translation is CASSLGLLETYEQYF.

The V call is TRBV7-8, the J call TRBJ1-1; D is unclear. This CDR3 region has 14 residues. Germline V gives CDR1 SGHVS, CDR2 FQNEAQ. The V gene lost 3 bases and the J gene lost 2 bases, with 10 bases spanning the gap. CDR3 nucleotide sequence: TGTGCCAGCAGCTTCGCAGGAGGAAACACTGAAGCTTTCTTT. Encoded protein: CASSFAGGNTEAFF.

This chain uses TRBV7-9 with TRBJ2-5; TRBD2 might be the D (6 bases). This CDR3 region has 14 residues. Per germline, CDR1 SEHNR and CDR2 FQNEAQ (reference sequence). V lost 3 bases to trimming and J lost 4 bases, with 12 bases between them. CDR3 sequence: CASSFGVGGETQYF. The CDR3 DNA reads as TGTGCCAGCAGCTTTGGGGTGGGAGGAGAGACCCAGTACTTC.

This clone was detected once. The chain couples TRBV18 to TRBJ1-5; 9 bases align to TRBD1. This CDR3 region has 16 residues. Germline loops: CDR1 KGHSH, CDR2 LQKENI. V was pared by 5 bases and J by 2 bases, with 7 bases of the junction left unmatched. This CDR3 is CASSAGTGRGNQPQHF. In DNA form, the CDR3 reads TGTGCCAGCTCAGCGGGGACAGGGCGCGGCAATCAGCCCCAGCATTTT.

The V call is TRBV18, the J call TRBJ2-2; 15 bases are a match to TRBD2. Germline lookup yields CDR1 KGHSH and CDR2 LQKENI. The CDR3 is 17 amino acids. J gave up 0 bases and V 6 bases, and 2 bases lay outside the gene matches. The CDR3 loop reads CASSRTSGRANTGELFF. CDR3 DNA sequence: TGTGCCAGCTCCCGGACTAGCGGGAGGGCGAACACCGGGGAGCTGTTTTTT.

The chain uses TRBV27 and TRBJ1-2; 10 bases match TRBD1. CDR3 length: 15 residues. The germline V gene encodes CDR1 MNHEY and CDR2 SMNVEV (reference sequence). With V trimmed by 8 bases and J by 5 bases, 11 bases remained unmatched. Here the CDR3 reads CASGWRTGGSYGYTF. CDR3 bases: TGTGCCAGCGGGTGGAGGACAGGGGGGTCATATGGCTACACCTTC.

The chain links TRBV7-6 to TRBJ2-5; possibly TRBD1 for D (5 bases). In germline, CDR1 is SGHVS, CDR2 FNYEAQ. This CDR3 comprises 14 residues. V was cut by 3 bases and J by 1 base, with 9 bases left in between. DNA for the CDR3: TGTGCCAGCAGCTTGGGGCTAAGCCAAGAGACCCAGTACTTC. This codes for CASSLGLSQETQYF.

The genes are TRBV6-2 or TRBV6-3 and TRBJ2-6; 9 bases map to TRBD1. V gave up 5 bases and J gave up 3 bases; unmatched junction bases: 5. The germline V gene has CDR1 MNHEY and CDR2 SVGEGT. This CDR3 has 16 residues. CDR3 DNA sequence: TGTGCCAGCAGTACAGGGGGCGCACATGGGGCCAACGTCCTGACTTTC. It yields the protein CASSTGGAHGANVLTF.

The J gene is TRBJ1-1, the V gene TRBV9; D not resolved. The germline V gene has CDR1 SGDLS and CDR2 YYNGEE. V dropped 3 bases and J dropped 1 base, with 7 bases sitting between them. The CDR3 has 13 amino acids. CDR3: CASSADWNTEAFF. In DNA form, the CDR3 reads TGTGCCAGCAGCGCGGACTGGAACACTGAAGCTTTCTTT.

The chain joins TRBV9 to TRBJ1-2; TRBD1 might be the D (5 bases). The CDR3 runs 13 residues. Germline V gene data show CDR1 as SGDLS and CDR2 as YYNGEE. The V end lost 3 bases, the J end lost 3 bases, and 9 bases lay between the germline ends. The CDR3 sequence is CASSATGYYGYTF. Written as DNA, the CDR3 is TGTGCCAGCAGCGCCACAGGTTACTATGGCTACACCTTC.

V and J are TRBV18 and TRBJ1-3, with a possible D match to TRBD1 (6 bases). The CDR3 is 15 amino acids. The V end was cut by 10 bases, the J end by 0 bases, with 16 bases between. From germline, CDR1 is KGHSH and CDR2 LQKENI. CDR3 in DNA: TGTGCCACCAGGGACACCTTCCTCTCTGGAAACACCATATATTTT. This encodes CATRDTFLSGNTIYF.

This clone was counted between two and nine times. The chain joins TRBV19 to TRBJ2-2; 8 bases fit TRBD1. V lost 3 bases, J lost 1 base, and 7 bases stayed unmatched. The CDR3 is made up of 17 amino acids. Germline V gene sequence: CDR1 LNHDA, CDR2 SQIVND (reference sequence). The CDR3: CASSIPSGTGNTGELFF. The DNA for the CDR3 is TGTGCCAGTAGTATCCCGAGTGGGACAGGGAACACCGGGGAGCTGTTTTTT.

This chain's CDR3 is CASSLVREDTEAFF. CDR3 coding DNA: TGTGCCAGCAGCTTAGTCAGGGAGGACACTGAAGCTTTCTTT. This sequence joins TRBV7-9 and TRBJ1-1, with D possibly being TRBD1 (5 bases). CDR3 length: 14 residues. Between the trimmed V and J ends, which lost 1 base and 3 bases, there was a span of 9 bases. Germline lookup yields CDR1 SEHNR and CDR2 FQNEAQ (reference sequence).

CDR3 coding DNA: TGTGCCAGCAGTTTAGAAGGGACAGGGAAAGCTTTCTTT. This encodes CASSLEGTGKAFF. The chain carries TRBV27 and TRBJ1-1, with 9 bases aligning to TRBD1. This CDR3 region has 13 residues. Germline lookup yields CDR1 MNHEY and CDR2 SMNVEV (reference sequence). With 2 bases clipped from V and 9 bases from J, the junction kept 4 bases outside the gene matches.